What follows describes a single T cell receptor beta chain. Its antigen is unidentified. The data originate from a study of cytomegalovirus exposure and HLA in healthy donors. Study-wide results and limits: Reported findings show TCR beta sequences accurately forecast HLA-A and HLA-B alleles in most subjects.

The PCR employed 60 Vbeta primers together with 13 Jbeta primers. Sequencing used immunoSEQ multiplex PCR; TCRdb keeps in-frame clones, though not all of them. The sample shows about 160,000 clones, 87% of them seen only once. Germline CDR1 is MNHNY and CDR2 is SVGAGI (reference sequence). There are 16 residues in the CDR3. V dropped 5 bases and J dropped 5; count of bases not matched to a gene: 15. This sequence was found in a woman in her twenties or thirties in good health and CMV-seronegative. V is TRBV6-6 and J is TRBJ2-7; TRBD1 matches at 7 bases. The sample was PBMCs. The CDR3 DNA sequence: TGTGCCAGCAGTCGAATTGACAGGGTCGATGGCAACGAGCAGTACTTC. Translating it yields CASSRIDRVDGNEQYF.